Each of the 11 T cell receptor beta chains below was sequenced from the same sample in a study of CD8+CD57+ T cells in acquired aplastic anemia. Genomic DNA served as template for TCR beta VDJ and CDR3 profiling. TCRdb re-called the reads with MiXCR, one entry per CDR3 protein. The sample consists of some 410,000 distinct CDR3 sequences, about two thirds of them appearing once. The sample was sorted CD4+, CD8+, or CD8+CD57+ T cells (not recorded which) from PBMCs. The receptor set was obtained from a human donor in good health, serving as a control.

This clonotype was observed a single time. The germline gene is not matched at one end of the junction; a read error may be the cause. This chain joins TRBV10-3 and TRBJ2-2; no definite D call. Germline lookup yields CDR1 ENHRY and CDR2 SYGVKD. CDR3 length: 15 amino acids. CDR3 sequence reads: CASSDRASSTEELYF. CDR3 DNA: TGTGCCAGCAGTGATCGCGCAAGCTCCACCGAGGAGCTGTATTTC.

The genes are TRBV5-8 and TRBJ2-5; unclear D gene. V lost 4 bases to trimming and J lost 9 bases, with 10 bases between them. Per germline, CDR1 SGHTS and CDR2 YDEGEE. The CDR3 covers 11 residues. The CDR3, as DNA: TGTGCCAGCAGCCTGAGGCCAGCCCAGTACTTC. Encoded protein: CASSLRPAQYF.

The V and J genes are TRBV7-9 and TRBJ1-1, with D hard to call. CDR1 is SEHNR, CDR2 FQNEAQ, per germline (reference sequence). V was clipped by 9 bases and J by 0 bases, with 8 bases between them. This CDR3 spans 12 amino acids. In DNA, the CDR3 is TGTGCCAGTTCCAGGTTGAACACTGAAGCTTTCTTT. Residues: CASSRLNTEAFF. Complete variable domain (other parts from reference TRBV7-9 and TRBJ1-1): DTGVSQNPRHKITKRGQNVTFRCDPISEHNRLYWYRQTLGQGPEFLTYFQNEAQLEKSRLLSDRFSAERPKGSFSTLEIQRTEQGDSAMYLCASSRLNTEAFFGQGTRLTVV.

The V and J genes are TRBV24-1 and TRBJ2-3; 10 bases map to TRBD1. J gave up 4 bases and V 5 bases, and 8 bases lay outside the gene matches. The CDR3 runs to 16 residues. Germline assignment: CDR1 KGHDR and CDR2 SFDVKD. The CDR3 is CATSATGTGEADTQYF. DNA of the CDR3: TGTGCCACCAGTGCCACCGGGACAGGGGAGGCAGATACGCAGTATTTT.

Regarding this clonotype: A read error may explain this, as a much larger clone is one base away. The chain joins TRBV19 to TRBJ1-4, with D possibly matching TRBD1 (6 bases). This CDR3 is 16 amino acids long. The germline gives CDR1 LNHDA, CDR2 SQIVND (reference sequence). CDR3 region: CASSYQGPAANETLFF. CDR3 bases: TGTGCCAGCAGTTACCAGGGGCCGGCGGCTAATGAAACACTGTTTTTT.

This clonotype was counted a few times. The J gene is TRBJ2-1, the V gene TRBV24-1, with D perhaps TRBD1 (6 bases). V gave up 4 bases and J gave up 2 bases, with 11 bases separating them. This CDR3 contains 15 residues. Germline V gene data show CDR1 as KGHDR and CDR2 as SFDVKD. The CDR3 spells CATSEHRATYNEQFF. DNA of the CDR3: TGTGCCACCAGTGAGCACAGGGCGACCTACAATGAGCAGTTCTTC.

This clonotype was counted ten times or more. The chain has TRBV2 and TRBJ2-2; 10 bases match TRBD2. Trimming at V came to 7 bases and at J to 6 bases, leaving 8 bases not matched to a gene. This CDR3 region has 15 residues. The germline CDR1 and CDR2 sequences are SNHLY and FYNNEI. The CDR3 is CASIEERGGAGELFF. For the CDR3, the DNA is TGTGCCAGCATAGAGGAGCGGGGGGGCGCCGGGGAGCTGTTTTTT.

This clonotype was seen a handful of times. This chain uses TRBV19 with TRBJ2-7; possibly TRBD2 for D (6 bases). CDR3 length: 15 amino acids. In germline, CDR1 is LNHDA, CDR2 SQIVND (reference sequence). V dropped 5 bases and J dropped 3 bases, with 17 bases sitting between them. CDR3 in amino acids: CASSGGTGRNYEQYF. The DNA for the CDR3 is TGTGCCAGTAGTGGGGGGACGGGGAGAAACTACGAGCAGTACTTC. Full variable domain (rest looked up from reference TRBV19 and TRBJ2-7): DGGITQSPKYLFRKEGQNVTLSCEQNLNHDAMYWYRQDPGQGLRLIYYSQIVNDFQKGDIAEGYSVSREKKESFPLTVTSAQKNPTAFYLCASSGGTGRNYEQYFGPGTRLTVT.

The table lists this clonotype with many counts. This chain connects TRBV10-3 to TRBJ1-1; D is unresolved. The germline V gene encodes CDR1 ENHRY and CDR2 SYGVKD. The CDR3 contains 15 residues. V dropped 2 bases and J dropped 2 bases, with 12 bases sitting between them. The CDR3 spells CAISEEMDGNTEAFF. Here the CDR3 DNA reads TGTGCCATCAGTGAGGAAATGGACGGTAACACTGAAGCTTTCTTT.

This clonotype was seen many times. J is TRBJ2-1 and V is TRBV6-2 or TRBV6-3; TRBD1 aligns across 9 bases. CDR1 is MNHEY and CDR2 is SVGEGT in the germline V gene. The V and J ends lost 8 bases and 9 bases, in that order; junction bases with no gene match: 8. The CDR3 extends over 13 amino acids. The CDR3 here is CASGDRESREQFF. CDR3 in DNA: TGTGCCAGCGGGGACAGGGAATCGCGTGAGCAGTTCTTC.

The rearrangement uses TRBV9 and TRBJ1-1; the D gene is possibly TRBD1 (5 bases). The CDR3 length is 15 residues. V was pared by 4 bases and J by 6 bases, with 19 bases between. Germline assignment: CDR1 SGDLS and CDR2 YYNGEE. CDR3 sequence (DNA): TGTGCCAGCAGCCAAGCTATTACAATGGGGGCTGAAGCTTTCTTT. Its protein is CASSQAITMGAEAFF.